This is a list of T cell receptor beta chains from one sample in a study of blood T cell repertoires in COVID-19. Repertoires were generated with immunoSEQ multiplex PCR, while TCRdb's copy carries only in-frame clones and drops some. The repertoire holds approximately 280,000 clones, with about 89% as singletons. The sample consisted of peripheral blood. These receptors were collected from a man aged 40-50 years with acute or convalescent COVID-19. Each CDR3 is given with its conserved first and last residue. The D gene is left open where the match is weak. Some rows have no size entry. The others give once, few or many, or a class for an expanded clone.

TRBV10-2	-	-	13	TRBJ2-1	CASLASWGNEQFF	TGCGCCAGCCTAGCGTCGTGGGGCAATGAGCAGTTCTTC
TRBV12-3/TRBV12-4	TRBD1	-	11	TRBJ2-7	CASRSQGEQYF	TGTGCCAGCAGATCACAGGGGGAGCAGTACTTC
TRBV7-8	-	-	15	TRBJ1-5	CASSLALAGNQPQHF	TGTGCCAGCAGCTTAGCTTTGGCGGGCAATCAGCCCCAGCATTTT
TRBV3-1/TRBV3-2	TRBD1	-	16	TRBJ1-2	CASSQRPGQGTGGYTF	TGTGCCAGCAGCCAGCGCCCGGGACAGGGAACCGGTGGCTACACCTTC
TRBV19	-	-	15	TRBJ1-1	CASSIGVQRNTEAFF	TGTGCCAGTAGTATAGGGGTACAGAGGAACACTGAAGCTTTCTTT
TRBV28	TRBD1	-	17	TRBJ1-3	CASSLLPFGGQGNTIYF	TGTGCCAGCAGTTTGTTACCGTTTGGGGGACAGGGAAACACCATATATTTT
TRBV6-6	-	-	13	TRBJ1-1	CASSSDSNTEAFF	TGTGCCAGCAGTTCGGACAGCAACACTGAAGCTTTCTTT
TRBV18	TRBD1	-	14	TRBJ2-7	CASGRDRGSYEQYF	TGTGCCAGCGGCCGGGACAGGGGCTCCTACGAGCAGTACTTC
TRBV2	-	-	12	TRBJ2-2	CASSGEAGELFF	TGTGCCAGCAGCGGGGAGGCCGGGGAGCTGTTTTTT
TRBV6-6	TRBD1	once	17	TRBJ1-1	CASSLVSRDRVYTEAFF	TGTGCCAGCAGTCTCGTCTCCCGGGACAGGGTGTACACTGAAGCTTTCTTT
TRBV5-1	-	-	14	TRBJ2-1	CASSLLIGANEQFF	TGCGCCAGCAGCTTACTAATCGGTGCCAATGAGCAGTTCTTC
TRBV30	-	-	13	TRBJ1-5	CAWNLRGDQPQHF	TGTGCCTGGAACTTAAGGGGCGATCAGCCCCAGCATTTT
TRBV5-1	-	-	11	TRBJ2-7	CASSPGYEQYF	TGCGCCAGCAGCCCGGGATACGAGCAGTACTTC
TRBV6-1	-	-	14	TRBJ1-2	CASSEGTMPYGYTF	TGTGCCAGCAGTGAGGGGACAATGCCTTATGGCTACACCTTC
TRBV5-1	TRBD2	-	15	TRBJ2-2	CASSLVAGETGELFF	TGCGCCAGCAGCTTGGTTGCGGGGGAAACCGGGGAGCTGTTTTTT
TRBV7-8	-	-	13	TRBJ1-4	CASSLAQNEKLFF	TGTGCCAGCAGCTTAGCACAGAATGAAAAACTGTTTTTT
TRBV12-5	TRBD1	-	16	TRBJ2-1	CASGFDRADSYNEQFF	TGTGCTAGTGGTTTTGACAGGGCAGACTCCTACAATGAGCAGTTCTTC
TRBV11-2	-	-	14	TRBJ1-6	CASSFVQGTSPLHF	TGTGCCAGCAGCTTCGTGCAGGGGACGTCACCCCTCCACTTT
TRBV5-5	-	-	15	TRBJ1-6	CASSVEVGEGLPLHF	TGTGCCAGCAGCGTGGAGGTTGGTGAGGGTTTACCCCTCCACTTT
TRBV19	TRBD1	once	13	TRBJ1-2	CASSTRTGRSYTF	TGTGCCAGTAGTACACGGACAGGGCGAAGCTACACCTTC
TRBV24-1	-	-	15	TRBJ2-2	CATSDTTANTGELFF	TGTGCCACCAGTGATACGACAGCGAACACCGGGGAGCTGTTTTTT
TRBV28	TRBD1	once	15	TRBJ1-1	CASSLSSDRVTEAFF	TGTGCCAGCAGTTTATCATCCGACAGGGTCACTGAAGCTTTCTTT
TRBV7-8	TRBD1	-	13	TRBJ2-1	CASSLDRGNEQFF	TGTGCCAGCAGCTTGGACAGGGGGAATGAGCAGTTCTTC
TRBV2	-	-	12	TRBJ2-7	CASSPSTYEQYF	TGTGCCAGCAGTCCTAGCACCTACGAGCAGTACTTC
TRBV10-3	-	once	14	TRBJ1-1	CAIRRTEGNTEAFF	TGTGCCATCAGGAGAACCGAGGGGAACACTGAAGCTTTCTTT
TRBV6-5	TRBD1	-	12	TRBJ1-2	CASIDRGLENTF	TGTGCCAGCATCGACAGGGGGTTAGAGAACACCTTC
TRBV24-1	-	-	12	TRBJ1-3	CAIGGIGNTIYF	TGTGCCATCGGTGGTATCGGAAACACCATATATTTT
TRBV6-5	-	-	15	TRBJ1-4	CASRSWTVLNEKLFF	TGTGCCAGCAGGTCATGGACAGTCCTTAATGAAAAACTGTTTTTT
TRBV11-3	-	-	13	TRBJ2-2	CASSPGHSGELFF	TGTGCCAGCAGCCCTGGACATTCCGGGGAGCTGTTTTTT
TRBV5-1	-	-	14	TRBJ2-1	CASSLGWAPGEQFF	TGCGCCAGCAGCTTGGGCTGGGCGCCGGGGGAGCAGTTCTTC
TRBV11-2	-	-	15	TRBJ2-6	CASRQIKAGANVLTF	TGTGCCAGCAGACAGATTAAGGCTGGGGCCAACGTCCTGACTTTC
TRBV18	-	-	13	TRBJ2-1	CASSPYRSDEQFF	TGTGCCAGCTCACCATACCGGTCTGATGAGCAGTTCTTC
TRBV4-1	-	-	15	TRBJ1-1	CASSQDESLNTEAFF	TGCGCCAGCAGCCAAGATGAGTCTTTGAACACTGAAGCTTTCTTT
TRBV6-6	-	-	16	TRBJ1-3	CASSSVPGGVGNTIYF	TGTGCCAGCAGTTCCGTTCCGGGCGGGGTTGGAAACACCATATATTTT
TRBV11-2	TRBD1	-	13	TRBJ2-1	CASRRGPEGEQFF	TGTGCCAGCAGAAGGGGGCCCGAGGGTGAGCAGTTCTTC
TRBV27	-	-	15	TRBJ1-1	CASSFAAGLSTEAFF	TGTGCCAGCAGTTTCGCGGCGGGGTTGAGCACTGAAGCTTTCTTT